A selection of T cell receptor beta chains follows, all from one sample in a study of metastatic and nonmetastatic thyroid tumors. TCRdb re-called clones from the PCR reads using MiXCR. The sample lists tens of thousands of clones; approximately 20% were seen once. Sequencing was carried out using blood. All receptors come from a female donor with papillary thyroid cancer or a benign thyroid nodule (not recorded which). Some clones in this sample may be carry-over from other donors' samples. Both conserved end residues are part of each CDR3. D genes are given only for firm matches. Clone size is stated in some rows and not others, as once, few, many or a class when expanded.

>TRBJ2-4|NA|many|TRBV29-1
TGCAGCGTTCAAGAGGCAGGCAAAAACATTCAGTACTTC
CSVQEAGKNIQYF
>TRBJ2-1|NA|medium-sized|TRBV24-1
TGTGCCACCAGTGATCCTGCAACGGGGCAGGGTCATGAGCAGTTCTTC
CATSDPATGQGHEQFF
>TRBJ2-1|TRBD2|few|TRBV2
TGTGCCAGCATGCTGACTAGCGGGGTGTCCTCCTACAATGATCAGTTCTTC
CASMLTSGVSSYNDQFF
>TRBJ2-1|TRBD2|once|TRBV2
TGTGCCAGCAGTGAAGTCTCAGCGGGGGGGTGGCGCTTGCGTGAGCAGTTCTTC
CASSEVSAGGWRLREQFF
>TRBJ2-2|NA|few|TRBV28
TGTGCCAGCAGGATCCCCAGAGACACAGGGGAGCTGTTTTTT
CASRIPRDTGELFF
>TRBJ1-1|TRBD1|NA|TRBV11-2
TGTGCAAGCAGCCCCCCAACAGGGGAGGACACTGAAGCTTTCTTT
CASSPPTGEDTEAFF
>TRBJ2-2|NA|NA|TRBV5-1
TGCTCCAGCAGCCAGGCGGGATTGAACACCGGGGAGCTGTTTTTT
CSSSQAGLNTGELFF
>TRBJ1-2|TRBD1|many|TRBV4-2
TGTGCCAGCAGCCCCTGGACAGGGGGCGCAAGTAACTATGGCTACACCTTC
CASSPWTGGASNYGYTF
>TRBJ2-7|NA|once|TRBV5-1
TGCGCCAGCAGCTTGGCTACCTCCTACGAGCAGTACTTC
CASSLATSYEQYF
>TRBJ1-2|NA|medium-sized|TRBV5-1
TGCGCCAGCAGCCCCGCCGGGGGGCTGGATAACTATGGCTACACCTTC
CASSPAGGLDNYGYTF
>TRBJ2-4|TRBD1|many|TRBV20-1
TGCAGTGCTGGGGGCGGGGACAGGAGCCTAAACATTCAGTACTTC
CSAGGGDRSLNIQYF
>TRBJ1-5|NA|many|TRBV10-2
TGCGCCAGCAGCCGGGACGGGAATCAGCCCCAGCATTTT
CASSRDGNQPQHF
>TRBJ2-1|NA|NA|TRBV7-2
TGTGCCAGCAGCTTAGCGCAGAACAGGGGAGGCAATGAGCAGTTCTTC
CASSLAQNRGGNEQFF
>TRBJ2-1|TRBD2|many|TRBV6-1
TGTGCCAGCAATAGCGGGAGAGGAGGTGAGCAGTTCTTC
CASNSGRGGEQFF
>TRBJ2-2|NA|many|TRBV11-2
TGTGCCAGCAGCTTAGATCGTAGCGGGGAGCTGTTTTTT
CASSLDRSGELFF
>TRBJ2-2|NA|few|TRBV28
TGTGCCATCATGCTGGGGAGCGTCACCGGGGAGCTGTTTTTT
CAIMLGSVTGELFF
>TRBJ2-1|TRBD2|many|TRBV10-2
TGCGCCAGCAGTGAGTCTGTGGTACTAGCGGGAGGCAATGAGCAGTTCTTC
CASSESVVLAGGNEQFF
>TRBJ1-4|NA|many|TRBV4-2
TGTGCCAGCAGCCAAGGAGGGGGAACTGACCCAGATAATGAAAAACTGTTTTTT
CASSQGGGTDPDNEKLFF
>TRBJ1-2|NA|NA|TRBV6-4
TGTGCGAGCAGTGATAAAGGAACCCGGGGCTACACCTTC
CASSDKGTRGYTF
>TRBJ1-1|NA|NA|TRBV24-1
TGTGCCACCAAGGACAGCCTGAACACTGAAGCTTTCTTT
CATKDSLNTEAFF
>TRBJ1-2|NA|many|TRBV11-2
TGTGCCAGCAGCTTAGATCGAGGGGCAGGCGACTATGGCTACACCTTC
CASSLDRGAGDYGYTF
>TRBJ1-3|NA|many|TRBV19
TGTGCCAGTAGTATTCGCCAGAACGCTGGAAACACCATATATTTT
CASSIRQNAGNTIYF